The 4 T cell receptor beta chains below all came from one sample that was sequenced in a study of OX40 agonist ivuxolimab in advanced cancers. The data were produced by immunoSEQ multiplex PCR, yet TCRdb's version contains in-frame clones alone and is incomplete. Among over 45,000 clones listed, 70% to 90% were seen once. The specimen was CD4+ or CD8+ T cells sorted from blood, collected in a trial of the OX40 agonist ivuxolimab. The receptor set was obtained from an adult with an advanced solid tumor such as melanoma, head and neck, liver or kidney cancer.

The CDR3 sequence: CASSALDRIAKNIQYF. The CDR3 DNA reads as TGTGCCAGTAGTGCTTTGGACAGGATAGCCAAAAACATTCAGTACTTC. The chain combines TRBV19 with TRBJ2-4; 7 nucleotides agree with TRBD1. V lost 5 bases to trimming and J lost 0 bases; unmatched junction nucleotides: 7. CDR3 length: 16 residues. Germline assignment: CDR1 LNHDA and CDR2 SQIVND (reference sequence).

The chain couples TRBV6-5 to TRBJ2-1; D possibly corresponds to TRBD2 (6 bases). Germline V gives CDR1 MNHEY, CDR2 SVGAGI. This CDR3 spans 15 amino acids. With 2 bases removed from V and 6 bases from J, the gap between germline ends came to 14 bases. CDR3: CASSYETRVLNEQFF. In DNA form, the CDR3 reads TGTGCCAGCAGTTACGAGACTAGAGTTCTCAATGAGCAGTTCTTC.

The chain has TRBV4-1 and TRBJ1-6; 7 nucleotides agree with TRBD1. This CDR3 region has 16 residues. Germline CDR1 MGHRA, CDR2 YSYEKL. V lost 0 bases to trimming and J lost 7 bases; unmatched junction nucleotides: 6. CDR3 in amino acids: CASSQDSQGWNSPLHF. The CDR3 coding sequence is TGCGCCAGCAGCCAAGATTCACAGGGGTGGAATTCACCCCTCCACTTT.

This sequence joins TRBV29-1 and TRBJ1-2; D remains ambiguous. The V gene's germline CDR1 is SQVTM and CDR2 ANQGSEA. CDR3 length: 14 amino acids. V was trimmed by 5 bases and J by 5 bases, leaving 18 bases between them. The CDR3 sequence is CSVKRRPQGYGYTF. CDR3 in DNA: TGCAGCGTTAAACGGAGGCCTCAAGGATATGGCTACACCTTC.